What follows are 16 T cell receptor beta chains derived from one specimen sequenced in a study of early T cells in non-severe SARS-CoV-2 infection. Via MiXCR, TCRdb re-called the 5' RACE reads, giving one row per CDR3 protein. The repertoire consists of tens of thousands of distinct CDR3 sequences, with over 9% occurring once and the leading ten covering about 1.7%. The sequenced sample consisted of whole blood. These TCRs come from an adult who was a healthcare worker with PCR-confirmed SARS-CoV-2 infection or an uninfected control (not recorded which).

In its sample, this clonotype was seen a few times. The chain recombines TRBV3-1 with TRBJ1-2, with D perhaps matching TRBD1 (6 bases). V lost 2 bases and J lost 8, with 12 bases in between. The V gene's germline CDR1 is LGHDT and CDR2 YNNKEL (reference sequence). CDR3 length equals 13 residues. CDR3 nucleotides: TGTGCCAGCAGCCAACCGCAGGGGAAGGGCTACACCTTC. It codes for CASSQPQGKGYTF.

This clonotype was found a few times. The chain uses TRBV5-1 and TRBJ2-3; 7 bases match TRBD1. V lost 4 bases, J lost 1 base, and 6 bases stayed unmatched. The CDR3 covers 15 residues. Germline values: CDR1 SGHRS, CDR2 YFSETQ. The CDR3 region has the DNA TGCGCCAGCAGCCTCCAACAGGGGCGCACAGATACGCAGTATTTT. Protein product: CASSLQQGRTDTQYF.

This clonotype has at least ten counts. V gene TRBV9 combines with J gene TRBJ1-6, with D unresolved. Germline V gene sequence: CDR1 SGDLS, CDR2 YYNGEE. Trimming shortened V by 0 bases and J by 0 bases, and 7 bases separated the two germline ends. The CDR3 has 16 amino acids. The chain's CDR3 is CASSVGTGSYNSPLHF. The CDR3 coding sequence is TGTGCCAGCAGCGTAGGGACGGGCTCCTATAATTCACCCCTCCACTTT.

In the case of this clonotype: Germline and junction disagree at one end, which may indicate a read error. The chain has TRBV2 and TRBJ2-7; 10 positions match TRBD2. The CDR3 is 15 residues long. CDR1 SNHLY and CDR2 FYNNEI come from the germline V gene. The CDR3 reads CASREGLADTYEQYF. The CDR3 DNA is TGTGCCAGCAGGGAAGGACTAGCGGATACCTACGAGCAGTACTTC.

CDR3 region: CASSPGAPPTGELFF. CDR3 bases: TGTGCCAGCAGCCCCGGCGCCCCGCCCACCGGGGAGCTGTTTTTT. The chain employs TRBV6-5 and TRBJ2-2; no reliable D call. Per the germline V gene, CDR1 is MNHEY and CDR2 is SVGAGI. This CDR3 spans 15 amino acids. Trimming removed 6 bases at V and 4 bases at J, with 15 bases between.

At least ten counts were recorded for this clonotype. The chain is built from TRBV11-2 and TRBJ1-1, with 7 bases identical to TRBD1. CDR3 length: 14 residues. CDR1 is SGHAT, CDR2 FQNNGV, per germline. J gave up 0 bases and V 5 bases, and 3 bases lay outside the gene matches. The CDR3 coding sequence is TGTGCCAGCAGCACAGGACAGGTGAACACTGAAGCTTTCTTT. Translation: CASSTGQVNTEAFF. The entire variable domain, with the rest obtained from reference TRBV11-2 and TRBJ1-1, is as follows: EAGVAQSPRYKIIEKRQSVAFWCNPISGHATLYWYQQILGQGPKLLIQFQNNGVVDDSQLPKDRFSAERLKGVDSTLKIQPAKLEDSAVYLCASSTGQVNTEAFFGQGTRLTVV.

This clonotype was counted ten times or more. This chain links TRBV6-2 or TRBV6-3 with TRBJ1-1; maybe TRBD1 (5 bases). The CDR3 has 11 residues. V gave up 5 bases and J gave up 7 bases, with 8 bases separating them. Per germline, CDR1 MNHEY and CDR2 SVGEGT. Written as DNA, the CDR3 is TGTGCCAGCAGTCGGGGGTATGAAGCTTTCTTT. Translation gives CASSRGYEAFF.

This clonotype turned up a few times. V gene TRBV4-3 combines with J gene TRBJ1-1, with TRBD1 matching 8 bases. Germline values: CDR1 LGHNA, CDR2 YSLEER. The J segment lost 6 bases and the V segment lost 3 bases, leaving 18 bases of the junction unmatched. The CDR3 contains 18 residues. The CDR3 bases are TGCGCCAGCAGCCAGGCGGGCAGGGGGCGAATCGGTACACCTGAAGCTTTCTTT. Its protein product is CASSQAGRGRIGTPEAFF.

The chain couples TRBV5-1 to TRBJ1-1; no clear D gene. V dropped 0 bases and J dropped 1 base, with 7 bases sitting between them. Germline V gives CDR1 SGHRS, CDR2 YFSETQ. This CDR3 is built from 14 residues. CDR3 sequence (DNA): TGCGCCAGCAGCTTGGTAGGGCAGAACACTGAAGCTTTCTTT. As protein: CASSLVGQNTEAFF.

The chain uses TRBV20-1 and TRBJ2-7; D call uncertain. CDR1 and CDR2 from the germline V gene are DFQATT and SNEGSKA (reference sequence). Trimming removed 6 bases at V and 2 bases at J, with 14 bases between. This CDR3 contains 13 residues. This chain's CDR3 is CSAQTGFTYEQYF. CDR3 in DNA: TGCAGTGCGCAGACCGGCTTCACCTACGAGCAGTACTTC.

The rearrangement joins TRBV25-1 to TRBJ2-7; TRBD1 agrees at 11 bases. V was pared by 4 bases and J by 7 bases, with 9 bases of the junction left unmatched. From germline, CDR1 is MGHDK and CDR2 SYGVNS. The CDR3 is made up of 15 amino acids. The CDR3, as DNA: TGTGCCAGCAGTGCAGGCGGACAGGGGGCGGGGGAGCAGTACTTC. It specifies CASSAGGQGAGEQYF.

This chain links TRBV20-1 with TRBJ1-1; D gene unclear. V was shortened by 4 bases and J by 3 bases, with 6 bases between the two germline ends. Germline values: CDR1 DFQATT, CDR2 SNEGSKA (reference sequence). The CDR3 runs 11 residues. CDR3 protein: CSAMDYTEAFF. CDR3 in DNA: TGCAGTGCTATGGATTACACTGAAGCTTTCTTT.

Ten or more counts support this clonotype. The J gene is TRBJ2-7, the V gene TRBV6-1, with TRBD1 matching over 8 bases. The CDR3 is 15 residues long. V shed 3 bases, J shed 3 bases, and the junction held 7 bases outside the gene matches. In germline, CDR1 is MNHNS, CDR2 SASEGT. CDR3 nucleotide sequence: TGTGCCAGCAGTGACGGGACAGGTCCCGTCTACGAGCAGTACTTC. Translated, it gives CASSDGTGPVYEQYF.

This clonotype was found a few times. This chain connects TRBV1 to TRBJ1-1. TRBV1 is assigned pseudogene status. The CDR3 runs 15 residues. In DNA, the CDR3 is TGCACCAGCAGCCAACCCATCCAAATAGCTTGGGGAGCTTTCTTT. Translating it yields CTSSQPIQIAWGAFF.

Ten or more counts support this clonotype. The chain links TRBV7-3 to TRBJ2-2; D remains ambiguous. The germline V gene encodes CDR1 SGHTA and CDR2 FQGTGA. The CDR3 length is 13 residues. Trimming left V 5 bases short and J 2 bases short, with 6 bases between. In DNA form, the CDR3 reads TGTGCCAGCAGCAGACTTAACACCGGGGAGCTGTTTTTT. This codes for CASSRLNTGELFF.

The chain joins TRBV24-1 to TRBJ1-4; 7 nucleotides match TRBD1. Per the germline V gene, CDR1 is KGHDR and CDR2 is SFDVKD. Trimming removed 9 bases from V and 4 bases from J; junction bases left unmatched: 13. The CDR3 is 16 residues long. The CDR3 bases are TGTGCCACCTCAGGCCCCCCGGGACAGCTTAATGAAAAACTGTTTTTT. The encoded protein is CATSGPPGQLNEKLFF.